The source of this T cell receptor beta chain is a study of technical replicates of blood from a few donors. The table came from immunoSEQ multiplex PCR; TCRdb's copy has only in-frame clones and leaves some out. Among 55,000 to 85,000 clones listed, just under 97% were seen once. The receptor comes from a human donor in good health. The sample comprised T cells isolated from PBMCs.

This chain's CDR3 is CASSLGASGRSGEQFF. DNA of the CDR3: TGCGCCAGCAGCTTGGGGGCTAGCGGGAGATCCGGTGAGCAGTTCTTC. The V and J genes are TRBV5-1 and TRBJ2-1; 10 positions agree with TRBD2. Trimming cost V 0 bases and J 9 bases; bases outside gene matches: 9. CDR3 length: 16 amino acids. Germline V gene lookup returns CDR1 SGHRS and CDR2 YFSETQ.